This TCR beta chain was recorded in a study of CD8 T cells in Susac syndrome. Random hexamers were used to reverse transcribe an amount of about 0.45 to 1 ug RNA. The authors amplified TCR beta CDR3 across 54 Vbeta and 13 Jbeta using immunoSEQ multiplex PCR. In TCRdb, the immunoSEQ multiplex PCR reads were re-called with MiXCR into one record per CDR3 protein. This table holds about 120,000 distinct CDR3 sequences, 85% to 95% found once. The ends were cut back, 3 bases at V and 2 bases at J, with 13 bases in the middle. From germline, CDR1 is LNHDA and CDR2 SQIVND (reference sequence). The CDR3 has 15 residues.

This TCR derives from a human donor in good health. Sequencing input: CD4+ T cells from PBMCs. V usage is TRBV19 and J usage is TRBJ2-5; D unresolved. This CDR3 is CASSIARWRQETQYF. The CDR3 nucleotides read TGTGCCAGTAGTATCGCCCGGTGGAGACAAGAGACCCAGTACTTC.